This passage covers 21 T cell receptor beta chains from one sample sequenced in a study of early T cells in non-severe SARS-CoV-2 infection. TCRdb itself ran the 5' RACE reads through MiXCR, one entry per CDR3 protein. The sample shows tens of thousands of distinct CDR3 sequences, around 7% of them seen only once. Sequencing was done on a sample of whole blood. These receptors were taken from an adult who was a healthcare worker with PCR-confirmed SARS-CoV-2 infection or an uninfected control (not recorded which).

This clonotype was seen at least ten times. The CDR3, as DNA: TGTGCCAGCAGCAAAGCTGCACGTCACCGGGTTTTTAATCAGCCCCAGCATTTT. It is translated as CASSKAARHRVFNQPQHF. This chain links TRBV21-1 with TRBJ1-5; the table's D call TRBD1 went unverified against the DNA. TRBV21-1 is deemed a pseudogene. CDR3 size: 18 residues.

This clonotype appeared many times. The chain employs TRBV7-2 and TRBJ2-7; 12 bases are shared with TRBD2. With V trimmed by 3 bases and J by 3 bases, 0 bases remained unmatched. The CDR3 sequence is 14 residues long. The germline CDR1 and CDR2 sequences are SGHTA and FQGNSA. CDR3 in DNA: TGTGCCAGCAGCTTGACTAGCGGGAGCTACGAGCAGTACTTC. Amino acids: CASSLTSGSYEQYF.

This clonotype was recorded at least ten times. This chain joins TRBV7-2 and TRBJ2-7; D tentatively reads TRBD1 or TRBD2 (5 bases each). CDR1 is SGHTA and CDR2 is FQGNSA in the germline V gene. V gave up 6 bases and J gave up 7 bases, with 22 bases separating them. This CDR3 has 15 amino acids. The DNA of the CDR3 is TGTGCCAGCAGTTCACACCGGGGCCGAGGATGGGAGCAGTACTTC. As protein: CASSSHRGRGWEQYF.

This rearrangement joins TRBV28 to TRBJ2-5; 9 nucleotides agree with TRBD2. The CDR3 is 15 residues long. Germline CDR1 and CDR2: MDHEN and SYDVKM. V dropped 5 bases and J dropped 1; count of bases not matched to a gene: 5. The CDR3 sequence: CASSRVLAGQETQYF. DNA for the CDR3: TGTGCCAGCAGTCGGGTACTAGCGGGCCAAGAGACCCAGTACTTC.

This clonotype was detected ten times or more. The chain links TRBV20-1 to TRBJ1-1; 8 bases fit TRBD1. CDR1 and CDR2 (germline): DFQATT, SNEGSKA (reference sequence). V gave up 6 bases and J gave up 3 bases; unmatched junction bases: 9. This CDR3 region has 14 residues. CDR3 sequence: CSAPAPDRDTEAFF. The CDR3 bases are TGCAGTGCCCCGGCCCCGGACAGGGACACTGAAGCTTTCTTT.

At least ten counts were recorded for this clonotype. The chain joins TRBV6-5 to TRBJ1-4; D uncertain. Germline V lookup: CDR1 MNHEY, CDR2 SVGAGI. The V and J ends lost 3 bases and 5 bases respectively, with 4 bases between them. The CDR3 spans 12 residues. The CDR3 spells CASSYPNEKLFF. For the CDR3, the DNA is TGTGCCAGCAGTTATCCGAATGAAAAACTGTTTTTT.

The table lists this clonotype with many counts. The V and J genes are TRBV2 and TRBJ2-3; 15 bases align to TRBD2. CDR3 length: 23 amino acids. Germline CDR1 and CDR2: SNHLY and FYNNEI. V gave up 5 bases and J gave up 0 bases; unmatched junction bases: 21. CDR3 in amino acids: CASSYPGQPGTSGRWGSTDTQYF. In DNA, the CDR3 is TGTGCCAGCAGTTATCCGGGACAGCCAGGGACTAGCGGGAGGTGGGGTAGCACAGATACGCAGTATTTT. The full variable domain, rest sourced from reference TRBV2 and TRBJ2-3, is EPEVTQTPSHQVTQMGQEVILRCVPISNHLYFYWYRQILGQKVEFLVSFYNNEISEKSEIFDDQFSVERPDGSNFTLKIRSTKLEDSAMYFCASSYPGQPGTSGRWGSTDTQYFGPGTRLTVL.

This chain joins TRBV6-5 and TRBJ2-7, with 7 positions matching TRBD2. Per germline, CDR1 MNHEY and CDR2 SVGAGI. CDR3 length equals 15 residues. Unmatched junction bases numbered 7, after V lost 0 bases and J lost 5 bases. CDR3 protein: CASSYSGRVRDEQYF. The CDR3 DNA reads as TGTGCCAGCAGTTACTCGGGGAGGGTGCGGGACGAGCAGTACTTC.

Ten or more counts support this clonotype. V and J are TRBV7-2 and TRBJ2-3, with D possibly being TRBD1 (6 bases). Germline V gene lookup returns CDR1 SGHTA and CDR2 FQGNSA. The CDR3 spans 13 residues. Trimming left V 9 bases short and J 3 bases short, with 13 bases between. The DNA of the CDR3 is TGTGCCAGTTTACTAAGGGGGACAGATACGCAGTATTTT. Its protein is CASLLRGTDTQYF.

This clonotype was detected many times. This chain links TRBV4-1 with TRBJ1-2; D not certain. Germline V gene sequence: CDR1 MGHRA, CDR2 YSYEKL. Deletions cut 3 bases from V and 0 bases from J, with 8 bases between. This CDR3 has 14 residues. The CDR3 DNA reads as TGCGCCAGCAGCCACTGGGAAGCTAACTATGGCTACACCTTC. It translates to CASSHWEANYGYTF.

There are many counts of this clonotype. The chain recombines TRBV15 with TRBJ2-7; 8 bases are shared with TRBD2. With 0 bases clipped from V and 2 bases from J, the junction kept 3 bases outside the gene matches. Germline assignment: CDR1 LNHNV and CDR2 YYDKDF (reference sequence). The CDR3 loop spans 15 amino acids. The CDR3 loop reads CATSRETGGTYEQYF. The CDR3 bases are TGTGCCACCAGCAGAGAAACGGGAGGGACCTACGAGCAGTACTTC.

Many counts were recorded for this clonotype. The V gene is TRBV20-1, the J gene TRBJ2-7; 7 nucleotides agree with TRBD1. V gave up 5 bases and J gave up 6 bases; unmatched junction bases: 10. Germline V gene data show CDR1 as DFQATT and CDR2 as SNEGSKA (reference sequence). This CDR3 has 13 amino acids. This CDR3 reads CSAPGTAESEQYF. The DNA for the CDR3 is TGCAGTGCTCCCGGGACAGCCGAGTCCGAGCAGTACTTC.

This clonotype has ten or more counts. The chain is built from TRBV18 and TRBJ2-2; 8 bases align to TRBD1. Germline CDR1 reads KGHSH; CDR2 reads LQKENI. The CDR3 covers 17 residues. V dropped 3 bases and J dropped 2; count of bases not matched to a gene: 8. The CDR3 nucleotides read TGTGCCAGCTCACCCCGCGAGGGACAGGCCAACACCGGGGAGCTGTTTTTT. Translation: CASSPREGQANTGELFF.

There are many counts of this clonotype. This chain's CDR3 is CAISARTAFGSEQYF. The CDR3 DNA reads as TGTGCCATCAGTGCGAGAACCGCCTTCGGGTCCGAGCAGTACTTC. The gene calls are TRBV10-3 and TRBJ2-7; D unclear. Looked up from germline, CDR1 is ENHRY and CDR2 is SYGVKD. V lost 4 bases to trimming and J lost 6 bases, with 19 bases between them. This CDR3 region has 15 residues.

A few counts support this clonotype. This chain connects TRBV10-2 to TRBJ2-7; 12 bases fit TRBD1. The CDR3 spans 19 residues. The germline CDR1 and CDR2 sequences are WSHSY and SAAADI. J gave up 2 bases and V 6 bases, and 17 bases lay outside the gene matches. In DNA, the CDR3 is TGCGCCAGCAGACCCGGGACAGGGGGCGATGGCGGGAGGGCCTACGAGCAGTACTTC. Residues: CASRPGTGGDGGRAYEQYF.

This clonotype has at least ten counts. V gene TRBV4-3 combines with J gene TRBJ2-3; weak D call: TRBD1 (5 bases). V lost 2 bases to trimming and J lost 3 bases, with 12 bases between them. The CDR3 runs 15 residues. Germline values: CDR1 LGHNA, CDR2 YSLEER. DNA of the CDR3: TGCGCCAGCAGCCAAACCCCGAAGGGGACAGATACGCAGTATTTT. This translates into CASSQTPKGTDTQYF.

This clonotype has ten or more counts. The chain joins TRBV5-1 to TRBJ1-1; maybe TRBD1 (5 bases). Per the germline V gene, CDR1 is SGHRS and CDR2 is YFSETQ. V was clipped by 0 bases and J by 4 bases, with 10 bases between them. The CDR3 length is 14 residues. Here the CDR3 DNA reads TGCGCCAGCAGCTTGGCGGGGGGACGCACTGAAGCTTTCTTT. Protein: CASSLAGGRTEAFF.

The CDR3 DNA sequence: TGTGCCAGCAGCCCCTCGGGACTAGCCATATACGAGCAGTACTTC. Translated, it gives CASSPSGLAIYEQYF. This chain joins TRBV14 and TRBJ2-7; 9 bases align to TRBD2. Germline CDR1 is SGHDN and CDR2 is FVKESK. There are 15 residues in the CDR3. Trimming cost V 4 bases and J 4 bases; bases outside gene matches: 8.

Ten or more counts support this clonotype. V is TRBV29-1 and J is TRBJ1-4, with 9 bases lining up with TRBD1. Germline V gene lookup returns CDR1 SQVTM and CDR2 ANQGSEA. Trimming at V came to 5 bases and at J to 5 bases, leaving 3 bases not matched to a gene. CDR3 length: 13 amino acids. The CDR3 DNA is TGCAGCGTTCGAGGACAGGGGAATGAAAAACTGTTTTTT. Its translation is CSVRGQGNEKLFF.

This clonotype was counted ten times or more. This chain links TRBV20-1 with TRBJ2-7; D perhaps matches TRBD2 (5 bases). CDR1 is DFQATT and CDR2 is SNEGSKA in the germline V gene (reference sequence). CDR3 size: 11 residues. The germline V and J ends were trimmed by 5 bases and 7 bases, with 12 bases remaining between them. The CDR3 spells CSAEDFPEQYF. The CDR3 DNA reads TGCAGTGCTGAGGACTTCCCTGAGCAGTACTTC.

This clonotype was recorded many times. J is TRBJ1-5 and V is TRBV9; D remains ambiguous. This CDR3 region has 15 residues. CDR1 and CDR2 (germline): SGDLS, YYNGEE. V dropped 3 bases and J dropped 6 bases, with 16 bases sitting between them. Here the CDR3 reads CASSAGAVVGQPQHF. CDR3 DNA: TGTGCCAGCAGCGCCGGAGCGGTGGTCGGTCAGCCCCAGCATTTT.